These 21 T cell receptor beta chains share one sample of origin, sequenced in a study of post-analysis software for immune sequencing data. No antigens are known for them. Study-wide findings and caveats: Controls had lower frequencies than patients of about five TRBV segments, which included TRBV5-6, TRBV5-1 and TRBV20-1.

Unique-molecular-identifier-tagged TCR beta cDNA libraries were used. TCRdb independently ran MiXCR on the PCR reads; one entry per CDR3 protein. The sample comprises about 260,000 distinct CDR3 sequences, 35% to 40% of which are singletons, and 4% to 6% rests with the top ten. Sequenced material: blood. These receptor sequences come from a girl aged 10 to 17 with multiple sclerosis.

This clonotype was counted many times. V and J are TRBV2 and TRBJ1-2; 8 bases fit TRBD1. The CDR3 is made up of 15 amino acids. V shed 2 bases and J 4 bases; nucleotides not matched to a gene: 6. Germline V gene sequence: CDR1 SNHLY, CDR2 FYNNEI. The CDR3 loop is CASSEPRGRGYGYTF. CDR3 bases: TGTGCCAGCAGTGAACCCAGGGGGCGCGGCTATGGCTACACCTTC.

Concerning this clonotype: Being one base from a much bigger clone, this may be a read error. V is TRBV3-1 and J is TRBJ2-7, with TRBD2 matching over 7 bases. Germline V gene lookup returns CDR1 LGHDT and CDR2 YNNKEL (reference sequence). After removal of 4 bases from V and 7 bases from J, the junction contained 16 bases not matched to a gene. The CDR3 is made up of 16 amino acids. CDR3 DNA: TGTGCCAGCAGCCTTAGAGCGGGGCTCTCCTACAATGAGCAGTACTTC. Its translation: CASSLRAGLSYNEQYF.

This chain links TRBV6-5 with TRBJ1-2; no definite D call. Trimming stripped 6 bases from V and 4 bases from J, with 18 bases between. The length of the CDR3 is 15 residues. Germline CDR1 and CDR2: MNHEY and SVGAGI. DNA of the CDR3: TGTGCCAGCAGCTCTCATGGATCGCTTCGCTATGGCTACACCTTC. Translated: CASSSHGSLRYGYTF.

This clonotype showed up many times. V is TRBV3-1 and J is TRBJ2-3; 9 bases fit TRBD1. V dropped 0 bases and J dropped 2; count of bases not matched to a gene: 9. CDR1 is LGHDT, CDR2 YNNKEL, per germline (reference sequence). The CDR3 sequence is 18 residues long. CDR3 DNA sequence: TGTGCCAGCAGCCAAGAACGGGAACAGGGGGCTAACACAGATACGCAGTATTTT. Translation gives CASSQEREQGANTDTQYF.

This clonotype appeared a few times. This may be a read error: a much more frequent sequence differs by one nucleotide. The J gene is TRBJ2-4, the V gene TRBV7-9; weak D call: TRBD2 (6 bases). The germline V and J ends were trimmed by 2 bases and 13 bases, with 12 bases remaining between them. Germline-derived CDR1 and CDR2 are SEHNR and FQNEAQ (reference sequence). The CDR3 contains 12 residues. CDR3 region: CASSLSGPEQYF. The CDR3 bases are TGTGCCAGCAGCTTAAGCGGGCCTGAGCAGTACTTC.

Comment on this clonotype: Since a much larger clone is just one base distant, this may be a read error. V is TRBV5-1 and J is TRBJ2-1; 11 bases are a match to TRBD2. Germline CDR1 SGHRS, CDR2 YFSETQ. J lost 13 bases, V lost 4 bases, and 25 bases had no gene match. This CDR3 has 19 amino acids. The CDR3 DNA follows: TGCGCCAGCAGCCCTTGGACCAGGCACGGGACTAGCGGACAAGAGACCCAGTTCTTC. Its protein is CASSPWTRHGTSGQETQFF.

The CDR3 DNA reads TGCGCCGACAGCCAAGGTAGCGGGAGGGCCCAACGTTCAGATACGCAGTATTTT. Amino acids: CADSQGSGRAQRSDTQYF. This chain uses TRBV4-1 with TRBJ2-3; 11 bases align to TRBD2. Trimming took 11 bases from V and 4 from J; bases not matched to a gene: 20. Germline assignment: CDR1 MGHRA and CDR2 YSYEKL. CDR3 size: 18 residues.

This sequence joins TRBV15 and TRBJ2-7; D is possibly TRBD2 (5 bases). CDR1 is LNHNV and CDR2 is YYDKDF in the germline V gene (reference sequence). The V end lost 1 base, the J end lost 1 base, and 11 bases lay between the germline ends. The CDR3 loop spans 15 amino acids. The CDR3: CATSRVSGPSYEQYF. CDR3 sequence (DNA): TGTGCCACCAGCAGAGTAAGCGGCCCTTCCTACGAGCAGTACTTC. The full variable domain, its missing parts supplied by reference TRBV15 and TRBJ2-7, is DAMVIQNPRYQVTQFGKPVTLSCSQTLNHNVMYWYQQKSSQAPKLLFHYYDKDFNNEADTPDNFQSRRPNTSFCFLDIRSPGLGDTAMYLCATSRVSGPSYEQYFGPGTRLTVT.

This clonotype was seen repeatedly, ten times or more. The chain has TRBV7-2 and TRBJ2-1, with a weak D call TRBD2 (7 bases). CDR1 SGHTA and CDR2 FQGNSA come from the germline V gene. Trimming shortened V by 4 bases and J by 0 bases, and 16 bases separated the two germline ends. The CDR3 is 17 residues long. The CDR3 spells CASSWWGGSSSYNEQFF. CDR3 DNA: TGTGCCAGCAGCTGGTGGGGGGGCTCGAGCTCCTACAATGAGCAGTTCTTC.

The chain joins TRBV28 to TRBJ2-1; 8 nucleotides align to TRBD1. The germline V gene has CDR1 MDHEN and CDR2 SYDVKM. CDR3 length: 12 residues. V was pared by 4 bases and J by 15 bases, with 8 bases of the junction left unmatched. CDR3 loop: CASSCQRQGRFF. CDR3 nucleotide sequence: TGTGCCAGCAGTTGCCAAAGACAGGGGCGGTTCTTC. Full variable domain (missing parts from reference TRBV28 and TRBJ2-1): DVKVTQSSRYLVKRTGEKVFLECVQDMDHENMFWYRQDPGLGLRLIYFSYDVKMKEKGDIPEGYSVSREKKERFSLILESASTNQTSMYLCASSCQRQGRFFGPGTRLTVL.

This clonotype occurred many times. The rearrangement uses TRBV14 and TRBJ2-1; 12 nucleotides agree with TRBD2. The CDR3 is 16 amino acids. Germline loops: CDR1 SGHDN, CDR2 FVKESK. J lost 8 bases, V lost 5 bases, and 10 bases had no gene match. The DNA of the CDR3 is TGTGCCAGCAGCGTACGGACTAGCGGGGAGGGCCATGAGCAGTTCTTC. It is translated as CASSVRTSGEGHEQFF.

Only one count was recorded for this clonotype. CDR3: CAISGGGNNKGYTF. Written as DNA, the CDR3 is TGTGCCATCAGTGGGGGAGGGAATAATAAGGGCTACACCTTC. The V gene is TRBV10-3, the J gene TRBJ1-2; no clear D gene. V was pared by 4 bases and J by 8 bases, with 17 bases between. Germline V lookup: CDR1 ENHRY, CDR2 SYGVKD. The CDR3 is 14 residues long.

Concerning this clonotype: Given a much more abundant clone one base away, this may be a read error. The CDR3 DNA is TGCAGTGCTAGAGATCCAAGTTACAGCGGGATTGGCAATGGGCAGTTCTTC. Encoded protein: CSARDPSYSGIGNGQFF. The gene calls are TRBV20-1 and TRBJ2-1; 7 bases agree with TRBD2. Germline V gene sequence: CDR1 DFQATT, CDR2 SNEGSKA (reference sequence). This CDR3 has 17 residues.

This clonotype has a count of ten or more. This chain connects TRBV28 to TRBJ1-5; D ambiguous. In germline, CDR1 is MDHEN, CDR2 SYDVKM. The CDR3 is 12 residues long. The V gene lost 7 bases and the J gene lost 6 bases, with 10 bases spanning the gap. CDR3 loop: CASTGGRQPQHF. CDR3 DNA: TGTGCCAGCACCGGAGGACGTCAGCCCCAGCATTTT.

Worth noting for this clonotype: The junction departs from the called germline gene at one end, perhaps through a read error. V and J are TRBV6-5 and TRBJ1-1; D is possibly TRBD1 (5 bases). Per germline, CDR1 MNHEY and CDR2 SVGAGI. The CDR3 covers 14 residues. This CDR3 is CASSYRGGNTGAFF. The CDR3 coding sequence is TGTGCCAGCAGTTACAGGGGTGGGAACACTGGAGCTTTCTTT.

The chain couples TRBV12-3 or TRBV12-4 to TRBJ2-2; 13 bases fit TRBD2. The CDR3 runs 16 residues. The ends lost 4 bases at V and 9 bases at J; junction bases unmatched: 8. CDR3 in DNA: TGTGCCAGCAGTTCTCAGACTAGCGGGAGGACTCGGGAGCTGTTTTTT. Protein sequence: CASSSQTSGRTRELFF.

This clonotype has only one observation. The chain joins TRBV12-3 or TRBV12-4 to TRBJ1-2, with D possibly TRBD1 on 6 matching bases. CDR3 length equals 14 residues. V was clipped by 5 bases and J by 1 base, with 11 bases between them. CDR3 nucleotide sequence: TGTGCCAGCAGTCCGACAGGCCTTAACTATGGCTACACCTTC. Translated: CASSPTGLNYGYTF.

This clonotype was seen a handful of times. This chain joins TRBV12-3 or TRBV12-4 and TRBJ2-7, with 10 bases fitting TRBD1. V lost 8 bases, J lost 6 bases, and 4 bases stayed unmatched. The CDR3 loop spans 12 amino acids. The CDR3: CASGTGVPEQYF. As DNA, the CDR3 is TGTGCCAGCGGGACAGGGGTCCCCGAGCAGTACTTC.

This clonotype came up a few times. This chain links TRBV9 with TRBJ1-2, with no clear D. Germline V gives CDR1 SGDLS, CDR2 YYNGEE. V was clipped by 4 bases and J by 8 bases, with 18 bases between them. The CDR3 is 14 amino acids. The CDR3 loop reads CASSPARAEDGYTF. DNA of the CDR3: TGTGCCAGCAGCCCGGCCCGGGCAGAAGACGGCTACACCTTC.

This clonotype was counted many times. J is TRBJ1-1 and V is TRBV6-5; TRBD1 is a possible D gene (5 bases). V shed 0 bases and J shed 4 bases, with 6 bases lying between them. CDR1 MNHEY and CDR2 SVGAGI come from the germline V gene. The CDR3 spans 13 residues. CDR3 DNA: TGTGCCAGCAGTTACTCCCAGGGCACTGAAGCTTTCTTT. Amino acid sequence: CASSYSQGTEAFF.

This CDR3 is CASSQDVLAGDTQYF. The CDR3 coding sequence is TGTGCCAGCAGCCAAGATGTGCTAGCGGGAGATACGCAGTATTTT. The J gene is TRBJ2-3, the V gene TRBV3-1; TRBD2 agrees at 8 bases. Per the germline V gene, CDR1 is LGHDT and CDR2 is YNNKEL (reference sequence). The V gene end was trimmed by 0 bases and the J gene end by 5 bases; junction bases not matched to a gene: 4. CDR3 length: 15 residues.